The TCR beta chain described here comes from a study of blood T cells in healthy people across ages. With a J-beta primer mix and a sample-barcoded 5' primer, a second PCR ran roughly 6 to 11 cycles. Each TCR beta cDNA got a 12-nucleotide random molecular identifier. MiXCR was run by TCRdb on the 5' RACE reads, yielding one entry per CDR3 protein. Of around 1,000,000 distinct CDR3 sequences in the sample, 35% to 40% were seen once. This CDR3 comprises 12 residues. Germline assignment: CDR1 DFQATT and CDR2 SNEGSKA (reference sequence). This clonotype was obtained from a man between 18 and 35 years old in good health. Sequences were obtained from blood. The J gene is TRBJ2-5, the V gene TRBV20-1, with D perhaps TRBD1 (5 bases). The closer fit of TRBJ2-7 to the DNA end suggests the J call may be wrong. CDR3 sequence (DNA): TGCAATCCAGCAGGGAACACCTACGAGCAGTACTTC. As protein: CNPAGNTYEQYF.